This TCR beta chain was retrieved from a study of blood T cells in healthy people across ages. The second PCR ran about 6 to 11 cycles with a sample-barcoded 5' primer and J-beta primers. Each cDNA molecule, via a template-switch adaptor with 12 random nucleotides, was tagged. Researchers report that each sample yielded at least 2.5 million CDR3-containing paired-end reads. MiXCR was run by TCRdb on the 5' RACE reads, yielding one entry per CDR3 protein. This table has approximately 800,000 distinct CDR3 sequences, 56% appearing once. The CDR3 length is 17 residues. Per germline, CDR1 SGHTA and CDR2 FQGNSA. The V and J ends lost 0 bases and 8 bases respectively, with 19 bases between them.

The receptor was derived from a man aged 40-49 years in good health. Sequencing was performed on blood. The chain employs TRBV7-2 and TRBJ1-4; the D gene is possibly TRBD1 (5 bases). The CDR3 here is CASSLALGAAGGEKLFF. The CDR3 nucleotides are TGTGCCAGCAGCTTAGCCCTCGGCGCGGCCGGGGGAGAAAAACTGTTTTTT.